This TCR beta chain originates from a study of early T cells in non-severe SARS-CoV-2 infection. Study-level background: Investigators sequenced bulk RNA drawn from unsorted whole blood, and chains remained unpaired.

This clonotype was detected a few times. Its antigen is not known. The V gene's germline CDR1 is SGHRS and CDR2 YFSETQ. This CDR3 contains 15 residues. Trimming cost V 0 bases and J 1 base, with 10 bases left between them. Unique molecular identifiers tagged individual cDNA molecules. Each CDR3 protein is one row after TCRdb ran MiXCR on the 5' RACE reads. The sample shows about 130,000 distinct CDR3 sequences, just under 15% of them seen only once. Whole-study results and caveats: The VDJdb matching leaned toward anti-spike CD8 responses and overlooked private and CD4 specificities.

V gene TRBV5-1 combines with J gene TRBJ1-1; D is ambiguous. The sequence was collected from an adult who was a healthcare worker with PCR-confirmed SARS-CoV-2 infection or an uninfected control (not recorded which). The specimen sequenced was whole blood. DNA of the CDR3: TGCGCCAGCAGCTTGGCCAGGACGCGGAACACTGAAGCTTTCTTT. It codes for CASSLARTRNTEAFF.